Listed below are T cell receptor beta chains from one sample, sequenced in a study of blood T cells in healthy people across ages. TCRdb ran MiXCR on the 5' RACE reads and lists one entry per CDR3 protein. The sample contains about 840,000 distinct CDR3 sequences, 25% to 35% of which appear only once. In addition, the sample was reused for a study of T cells of mothers and their children.

The sample consisted of blood. The receptors were sampled from a middle-aged woman in good health. Both conserved end residues are part of each CDR3. Fields, in order: J gene, clone size, V gene, D gene, CDR3 protein, CDR3 DNA. D genes are given only for firm matches. Where a row states a size, it is once, few, many or the class of an expanded clone; other rows omit it.

>TRBJ1-6|-|TRBV28|-
CASSLATAWNSPLHF
TGTGCCAGCAGTTTGGCGACAGCGTGGAATTCACCCCTCCACTTT
>TRBJ1-1|-|TRBV6-1|-
CASSEVTGWAMNTEAFF
TGTGCCAGCAGTGAAGTGACAGGCTGGGCGATGAACACTGAAGCTTTCTTT
>TRBJ1-2|many|TRBV12-5|-
CASGRDSYGYTF
TGTGCTAGTGGTCGGGATTCCTATGGCTACACCTTC
>TRBJ2-1|many|TRBV12-3/TRBV12-4|-
CASRTYPNEQFF
TGTGCCAGCAGGACCTATCCCAATGAGCAGTTCTTC
>TRBJ1-5|few|TRBV5-6|TRBD1
CASRRMDRANQPQHF
TGTGCCAGCAGACGAATGGACAGGGCTAATCAGCCCCAGCATTTT
>TRBJ1-5|few|TRBV20-1|-
CSAPPGQGGNQPQHF
TGCAGTGCCCCCCCCGGGCAGGGTGGCAATCAGCCCCAGCATTTT
>TRBJ2-3|many|TRBV5-1|-
CASSLEASRDPPGTQYF
TGCGCCAGCAGCTTGGAAGCTAGCAGGGATCCTCCCGGCACGCAGTATTTT
>TRBJ2-7|many|TRBV6-1|-
CASSEASEQYF
TGTGCCAGCAGTGAAGCGTCCGAGCAGTACTTC
>TRBJ1-6|few|TRBV7-6|TRBD1
CASRQGDYNSPLHF
TGTGCCAGCAGGCAGGGGGACTATAATTCACCCCTCCACTTT
>TRBJ2-7|-|TRBV29-1|TRBD2
CSGLKRASGTYEQYF
TGCAGCGGCCTAAAGCGGGCTAGCGGCACCTACGAGCAGTACTTC
>TRBJ1-1|-|TRBV29-1|TRBD1
CSVDTGAAEAFF
TGCAGCGTGGATACAGGGGCCGCTGAAGCTTTCTTT
>TRBJ2-1|few|TRBV5-1|TRBD1
CASSWDNTGGSYNEQFF
TGCGCCAGCAGCTGGGATAACACAGGGGGCTCCTACAATGAGCAGTTCTTC
>TRBJ1-1|-|TRBV20-1|-
CSARDQENTEAFF
TGCAGTGCTAGAGATCAGGAGAACACTGAAGCTTTCTTT
>TRBJ1-2|-|TRBV7-9|TRBD1
CASSPPWQGVIDGYTF
TGTGCCAGCAGCCCTCCCTGGCAGGGGGTAATCGATGGCTACACCTTC
>TRBJ1-1|once|TRBV7-9|-
CASSLEDRRRKAFF
TGTGCCAGCAGCTTAGAAGACAGACGAAGGAAAGCTTTCTTT
>TRBJ1-2|-|TRBV24-1|TRBD1
CATSDPPGQGSDDYTF
TGTGCCACCAGTGATCCTCCGGGACAGGGAAGTGATGACTACACCTTC
>TRBJ2-1|-|TRBV5-4|-
CASSLDSSYYNEQFF
TGTGCCAGCAGCTTGGATTCTAGTTACTACAATGAGCAGTTCTTC
>TRBJ2-3|few|TRBV20-1|-
CSARQPGSTDTQYF
TGCAGTGCTAGACAGCCCGGGAGCACAGATACGCAGTATTTT
>TRBJ1-4|-|TRBV7-9|-
CASSLKRSRDIDEKLFF
TGTGCCAGCAGCTTAAAAAGATCCCGGGACATCGATGAAAAACTGTTTTTT
>TRBJ1-6|few|TRBV19|TRBD1
CASSIGTGVNSPLHF
TGTGCCAGTAGTATTGGGACAGGGGTTAATTCACCCCTCCACTTT
>TRBJ1-6|few|TRBV10-3|-
CAITKYIDSPLHF
TGTGCCATCACAAAATACATAGATTCACCCCTCCACTTT
>TRBJ2-2|many|TRBV20-1|-
CSARDTYRQSTGELFF
TGCAGTGCTAGAGATACTTACCGGCAGTCCACCGGGGAGCTGTTTTTT
>TRBJ2-7|-|TRBV27|TRBD2
CASSSLGSGSVEQYF
TGTGCCAGCAGTTCGTTGGGTAGCGGGAGTGTCGAGCAGTACTTC
>TRBJ2-3|many|TRBV6-6|-
CASRPAGQITDTQYF
TGTGCCAGCAGACCTGCGGGACAGATCACAGATACGCAGTATTTT